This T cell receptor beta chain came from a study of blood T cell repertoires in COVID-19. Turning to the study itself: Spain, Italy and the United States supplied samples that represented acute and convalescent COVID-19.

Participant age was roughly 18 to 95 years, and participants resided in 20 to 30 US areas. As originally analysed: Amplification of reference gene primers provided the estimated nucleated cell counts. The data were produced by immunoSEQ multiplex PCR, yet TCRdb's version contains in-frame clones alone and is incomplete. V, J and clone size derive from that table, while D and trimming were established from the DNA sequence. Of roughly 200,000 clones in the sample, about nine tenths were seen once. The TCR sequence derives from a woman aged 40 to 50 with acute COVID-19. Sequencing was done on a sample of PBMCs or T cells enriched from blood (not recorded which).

The DNA of the CDR3 is TGTGCCGCGGGGCCAGGGGGCGTGGGCTACAATGAGCAGTTCTTC. It translates to CAAGPGGVGYNEQFF. The chain employs TRBV6-5 and TRBJ2-1; the match to TRBD1 covers 8 bases. This CDR3 is built from 15 residues. Germline V gene sequence: CDR1 MNHEY, CDR2 SVGAGI. The junction had 12 bases not matched to a gene; V was cut back by 11 bases and J by 3 bases.